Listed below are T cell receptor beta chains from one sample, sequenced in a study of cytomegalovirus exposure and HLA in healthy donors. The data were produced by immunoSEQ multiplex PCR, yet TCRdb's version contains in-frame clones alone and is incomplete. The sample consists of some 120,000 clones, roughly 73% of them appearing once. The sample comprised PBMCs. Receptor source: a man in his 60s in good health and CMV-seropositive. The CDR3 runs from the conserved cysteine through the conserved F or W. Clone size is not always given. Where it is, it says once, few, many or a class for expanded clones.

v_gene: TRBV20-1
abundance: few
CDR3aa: CSVQSRYEQYF

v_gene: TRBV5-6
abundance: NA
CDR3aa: CASSSLGAAAKNIQYF

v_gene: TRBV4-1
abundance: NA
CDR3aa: CASSQTSGGTDTQYF

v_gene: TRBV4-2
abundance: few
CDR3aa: CASSQTRGTSGGYEQYF

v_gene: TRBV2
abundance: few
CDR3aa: CASSPRTGANSPLHF

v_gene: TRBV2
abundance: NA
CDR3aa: CASPRGVGETQYF

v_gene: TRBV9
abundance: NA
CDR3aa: CASSPDRAWDTQYF

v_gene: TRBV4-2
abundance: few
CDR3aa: CASSPNRNTIYF

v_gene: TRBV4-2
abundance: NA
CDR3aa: CASSQGVQGLYEQYF

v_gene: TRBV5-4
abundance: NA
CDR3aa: CASSLTQGSDTQYF

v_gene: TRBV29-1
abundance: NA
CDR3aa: CSVEGGQGGETYEQYF

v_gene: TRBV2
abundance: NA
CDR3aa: CASSRMIEGTEAFF

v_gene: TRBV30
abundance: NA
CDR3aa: CAWTQDRGYGYTF

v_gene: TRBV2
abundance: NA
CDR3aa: CATLSPPLFYEQYF

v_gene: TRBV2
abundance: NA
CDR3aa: CASSERGGTYNEQFF

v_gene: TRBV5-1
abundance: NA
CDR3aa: CASSLKTGSEKLFF